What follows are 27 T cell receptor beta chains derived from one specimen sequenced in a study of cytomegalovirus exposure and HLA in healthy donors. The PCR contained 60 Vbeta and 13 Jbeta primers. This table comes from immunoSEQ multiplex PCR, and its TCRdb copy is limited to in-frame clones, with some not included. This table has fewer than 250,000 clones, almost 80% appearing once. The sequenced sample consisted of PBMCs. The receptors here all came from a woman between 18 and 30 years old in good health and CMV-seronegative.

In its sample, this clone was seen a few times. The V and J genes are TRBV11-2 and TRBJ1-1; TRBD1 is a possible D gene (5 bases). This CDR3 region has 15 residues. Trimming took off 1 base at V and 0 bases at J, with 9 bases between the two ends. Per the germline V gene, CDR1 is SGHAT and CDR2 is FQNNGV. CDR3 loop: CASSLARGLNTEAFF. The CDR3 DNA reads TGTGCCAGCAGCTTAGCGCGGGGCTTGAACACTGAAGCTTTCTTT. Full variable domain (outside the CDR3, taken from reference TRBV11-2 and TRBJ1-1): EAGVAQSPRYKIIEKRQSVAFWCNPISGHATLYWYQQILGQGPKLLIQFQNNGVVDDSQLPKDRFSAERLKGVDSTLKIQPAKLEDSAVYLCASSLARGLNTEAFFGQGTRLTVV.

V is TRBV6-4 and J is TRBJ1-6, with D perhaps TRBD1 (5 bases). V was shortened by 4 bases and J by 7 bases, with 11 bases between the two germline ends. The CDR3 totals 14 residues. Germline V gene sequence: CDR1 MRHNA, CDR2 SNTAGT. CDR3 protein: CASSVGLLNSPLHF. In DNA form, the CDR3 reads TGTGCCAGCAGTGTGGGACTCTTAAATTCACCCCTCCACTTT.

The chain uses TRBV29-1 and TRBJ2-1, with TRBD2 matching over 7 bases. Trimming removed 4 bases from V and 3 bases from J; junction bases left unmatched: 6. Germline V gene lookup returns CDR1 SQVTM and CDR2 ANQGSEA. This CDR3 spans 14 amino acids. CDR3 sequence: CSVVQRTSYNEQFF. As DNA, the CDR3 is TGCAGCGTTGTTCAAAGGACTAGCTACAATGAGCAGTTCTTC.

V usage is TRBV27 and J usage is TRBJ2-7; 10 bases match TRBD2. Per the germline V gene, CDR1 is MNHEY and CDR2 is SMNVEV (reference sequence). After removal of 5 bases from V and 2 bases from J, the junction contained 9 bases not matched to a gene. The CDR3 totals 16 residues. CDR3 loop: CASSMTSGPSAYEQYF. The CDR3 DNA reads TGTGCCAGCAGTATGACTAGCGGGCCCTCCGCCTACGAGCAGTACTTC.

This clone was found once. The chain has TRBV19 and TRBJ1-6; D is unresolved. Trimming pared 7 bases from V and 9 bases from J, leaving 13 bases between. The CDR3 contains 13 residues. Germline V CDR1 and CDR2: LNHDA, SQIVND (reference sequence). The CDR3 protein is CASTGELGSPLHF. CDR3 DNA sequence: TGTGCCAGTACCGGGGAATTAGGTTCACCCCTCCACTTT.

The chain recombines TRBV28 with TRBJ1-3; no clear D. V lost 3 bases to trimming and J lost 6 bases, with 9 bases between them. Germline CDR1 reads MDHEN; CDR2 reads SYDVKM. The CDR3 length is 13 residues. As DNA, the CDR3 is TGTGCCAGCAGTTTGGCCCTCCAAAACACCATATATTTT. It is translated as CASSLALQNTIYF. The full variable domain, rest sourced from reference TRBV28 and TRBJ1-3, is DVKVTQSSRYLVKRTGEKVFLECVQDMDHENMFWYRQDPGLGLRLIYFSYDVKMKEKGDIPEGYSVSREKKERFSLILESASTNQTSMYLCASSLALQNTIYFGEGSWLTVV.

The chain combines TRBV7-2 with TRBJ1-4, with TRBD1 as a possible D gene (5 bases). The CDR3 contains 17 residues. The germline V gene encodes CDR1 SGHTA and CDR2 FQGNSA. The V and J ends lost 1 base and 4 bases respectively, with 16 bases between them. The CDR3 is CASSLEGPRISNEKLFF. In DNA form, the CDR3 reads TGTGCCAGCAGCTTAGAGGGGCCTCGAATTAGTAATGAAAAACTGTTTTTT.

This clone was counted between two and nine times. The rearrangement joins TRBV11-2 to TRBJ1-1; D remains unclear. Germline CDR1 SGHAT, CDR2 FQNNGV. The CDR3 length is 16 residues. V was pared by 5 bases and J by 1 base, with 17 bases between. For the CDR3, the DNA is TGTGCCAGCAGCCCCAACCGCATATCAGGGAACACTGAAGCTTTCTTT. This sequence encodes CASSPNRISGNTEAFF.

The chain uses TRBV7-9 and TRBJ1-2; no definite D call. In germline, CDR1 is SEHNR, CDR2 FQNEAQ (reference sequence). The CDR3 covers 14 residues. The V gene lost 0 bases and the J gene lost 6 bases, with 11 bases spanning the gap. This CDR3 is CASSLATVSNGYTF. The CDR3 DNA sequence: TGTGCCAGCAGCTTAGCCACTGTGTCAAATGGCTACACCTTC.

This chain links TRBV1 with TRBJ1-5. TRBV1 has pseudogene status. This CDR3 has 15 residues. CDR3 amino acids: CTSSQAILGGQPQHF. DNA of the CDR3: TGCACCAGCAGCCAAGCGATATTAGGAGGTCAGCCCCAGCATTTT.

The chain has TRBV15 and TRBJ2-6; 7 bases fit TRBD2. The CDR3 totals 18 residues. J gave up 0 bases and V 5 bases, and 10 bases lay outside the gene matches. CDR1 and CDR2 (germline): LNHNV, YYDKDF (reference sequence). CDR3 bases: TGTGCCACCAGCCCGCGGGGAGCGGGGAGCTCTGGGGCCAACGTCCTGACTTTC. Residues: CATSPRGAGSSGANVLTF.

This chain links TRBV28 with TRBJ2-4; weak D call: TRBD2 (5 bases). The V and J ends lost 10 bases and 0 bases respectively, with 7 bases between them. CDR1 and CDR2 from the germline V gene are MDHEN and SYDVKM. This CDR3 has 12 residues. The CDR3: CAIAGAKNIQYF. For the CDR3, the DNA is TGTGCCATCGCGGGAGCCAAAAACATTCAGTACTTC.

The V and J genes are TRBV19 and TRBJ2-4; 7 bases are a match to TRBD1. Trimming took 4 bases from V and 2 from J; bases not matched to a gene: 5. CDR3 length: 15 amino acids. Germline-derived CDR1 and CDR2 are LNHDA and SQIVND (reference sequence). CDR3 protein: CASSRDREPKNIQYF. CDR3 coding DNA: TGTGCCAGTAGTAGAGACAGGGAACCCAAAAACATTCAGTACTTC.

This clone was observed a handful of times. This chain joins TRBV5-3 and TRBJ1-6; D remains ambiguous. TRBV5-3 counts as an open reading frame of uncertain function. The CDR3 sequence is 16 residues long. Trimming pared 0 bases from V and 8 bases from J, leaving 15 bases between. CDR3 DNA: TGTGCCAGAAGCTTGGCGGAGAATACCGCGGATTCACCCCTCCACTTT. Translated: CARSLAENTADSPLHF.

CDR3 residues: CASSSENSPLHF. In DNA form, the CDR3 reads TGTGCCAGCAGCTCGGAGAATTCACCCCTCCACTTT. The chain uses TRBV5-4 and TRBJ1-6; D gene unclear. In germline, CDR1 is SGHNT, CDR2 YYREEE (reference sequence). This CDR3 contains 12 residues. V was clipped by 3 bases and J by 7 bases, with 5 bases between them.

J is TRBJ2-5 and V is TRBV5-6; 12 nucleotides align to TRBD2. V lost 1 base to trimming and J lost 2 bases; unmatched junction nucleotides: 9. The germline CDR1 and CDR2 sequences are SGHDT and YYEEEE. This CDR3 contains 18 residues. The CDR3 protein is CASSLRRLAGVGQETQYF. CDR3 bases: TGTGCCAGCAGCTTGCGCCGACTAGCGGGAGTTGGACAAGAGACCCAGTACTTC.

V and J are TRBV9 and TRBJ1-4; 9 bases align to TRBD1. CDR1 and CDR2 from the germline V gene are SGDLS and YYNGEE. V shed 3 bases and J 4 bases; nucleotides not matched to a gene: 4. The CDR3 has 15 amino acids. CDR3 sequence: CASSGTTGGNEKLFF. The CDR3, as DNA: TGTGCCAGCAGCGGAACGACAGGGGGTAATGAAAAACTGTTTTTT.

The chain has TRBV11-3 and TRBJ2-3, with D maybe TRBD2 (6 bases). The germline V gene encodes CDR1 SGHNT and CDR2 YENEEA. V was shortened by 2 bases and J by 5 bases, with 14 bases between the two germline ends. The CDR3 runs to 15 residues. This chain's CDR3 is CASSLRSGTGDTQYF. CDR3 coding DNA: TGTGCCAGCAGCTTAAGATCCGGGACTGGAGATACGCAGTATTTT.

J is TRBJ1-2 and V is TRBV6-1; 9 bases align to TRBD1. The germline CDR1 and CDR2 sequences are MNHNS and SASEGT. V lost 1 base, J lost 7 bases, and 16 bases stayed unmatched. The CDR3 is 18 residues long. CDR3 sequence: CASSEDRGQGSTFSGYTF. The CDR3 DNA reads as TGTGCCAGCAGTGAAGATCGGGGACAGGGTTCTACTTTTTCTGGCTACACCTTC.

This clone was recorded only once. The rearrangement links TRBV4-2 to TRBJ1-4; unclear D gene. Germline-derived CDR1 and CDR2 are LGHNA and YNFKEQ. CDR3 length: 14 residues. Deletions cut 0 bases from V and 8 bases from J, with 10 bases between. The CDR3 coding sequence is TGTGCCAGCAGCCAAGATCCGAGGAACGAAAAACTGTTTTTT. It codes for CASSQDPRNEKLFF.

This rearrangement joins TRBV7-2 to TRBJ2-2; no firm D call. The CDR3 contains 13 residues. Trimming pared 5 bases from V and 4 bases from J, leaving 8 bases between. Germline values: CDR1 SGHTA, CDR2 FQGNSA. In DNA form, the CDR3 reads TGTGCCAGCAGCGGGCCGTCCACCGGGGAGCTGTTTTTT. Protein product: CASSGPSTGELFF.

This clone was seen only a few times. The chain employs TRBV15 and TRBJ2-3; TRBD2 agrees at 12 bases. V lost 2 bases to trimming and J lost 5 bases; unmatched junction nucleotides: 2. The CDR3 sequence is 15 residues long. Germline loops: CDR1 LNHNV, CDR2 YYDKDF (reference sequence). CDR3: CATSRPTSGGDTQYF. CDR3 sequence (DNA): TGTGCCACCAGCAGACCGACTAGCGGGGGAGATACGCAGTATTTT.

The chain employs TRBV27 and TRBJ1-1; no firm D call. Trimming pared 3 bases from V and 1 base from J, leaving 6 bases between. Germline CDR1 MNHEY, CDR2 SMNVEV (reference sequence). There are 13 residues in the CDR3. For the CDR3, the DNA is TGTGCCAGCAGTTTCCCAGGGAACACTGAAGCTTTCTTT. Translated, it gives CASSFPGNTEAFF.

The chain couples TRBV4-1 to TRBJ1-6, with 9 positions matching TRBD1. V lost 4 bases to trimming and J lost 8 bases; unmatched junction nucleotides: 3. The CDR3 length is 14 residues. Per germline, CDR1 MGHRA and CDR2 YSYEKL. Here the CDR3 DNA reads TGCGCCAGCAGCCCGCGGACAGGGGATTCACCCCTCCACTTT. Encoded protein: CASSPRTGDSPLHF.

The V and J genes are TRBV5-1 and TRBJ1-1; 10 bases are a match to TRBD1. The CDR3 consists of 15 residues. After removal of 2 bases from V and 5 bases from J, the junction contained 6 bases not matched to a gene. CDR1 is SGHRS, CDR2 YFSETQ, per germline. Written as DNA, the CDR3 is TGCGCCAGCAGCTTCACCGGGACAGGGGAGACTGAAGCTTTCTTT. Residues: CASSFTGTGETEAFF.

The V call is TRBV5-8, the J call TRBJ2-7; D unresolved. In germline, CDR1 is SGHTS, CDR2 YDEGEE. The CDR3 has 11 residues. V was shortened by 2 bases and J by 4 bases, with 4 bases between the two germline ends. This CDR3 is CASSFPYEQYF. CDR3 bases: TGTGCCAGCAGCTTCCCTTACGAGCAGTACTTC.

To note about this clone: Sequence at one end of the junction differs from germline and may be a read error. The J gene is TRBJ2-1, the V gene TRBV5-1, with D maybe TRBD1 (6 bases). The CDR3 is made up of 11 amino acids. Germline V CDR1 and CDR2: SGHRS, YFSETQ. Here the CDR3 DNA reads TGCGCCAGCAGCTTGAGGGACAAGGTGATCTTC. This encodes CASSLRDKVIF.